The next 7 T cell receptor beta chains were all read from a single sample in a study of somatic mutations in cytotoxic T cells in rheumatoid arthritis. Assay used: immunoSEQ multiplex PCR; TCRdb lists only in-frame clones, some missing. The table includes under 30,000 clones, approximately 73% detected once. The sample taken for sequencing was CD8+ T cells sorted from blood. These receptors were collected from a woman in her late teens or twenties in good health.

This clone appeared a single time. V and J are TRBV27 and TRBJ2-1; D gene unclear. Germline V CDR1 and CDR2: MNHEY, SMNVEV (reference sequence). V dropped 7 bases and J dropped 3 bases, with 10 bases sitting between them. This CDR3 comprises 13 residues. In DNA, the CDR3 is TGTGCCAGCACCAGCCAGATCTACAATGAGCAGTTCTTC. Amino acids: CASTSQIYNEQFF.

This CDR3 is CASREGGGETQYF. The CDR3 nucleotides read TGTGCCAGCAGGGAAGGCGGAGGAGAGACCCAGTACTTC. The J gene is TRBJ2-5, the V gene TRBV7-9, with D tentatively TRBD2 (5 bases). This CDR3 has 13 residues. Germline V gene data show CDR1 as SEHNR and CDR2 as FQNEAQ (reference sequence). V was pared by 6 bases and J by 4 bases, with 12 bases between. Using reference TRBV7-9 and TRBJ2-5 for the parts outside the CDR3, the full variable domain is DTGVSQNPRHKITKRGQNVTFRCDPISEHNRLYWYRQTLGQGPEFLTYFQNEAQLEKSRLLSDRFSAERPKGSFSTLEIQRTEQGDSAMYLCASREGGGETQYFGPGTRLLVL.

The chain links TRBV7-9 to TRBJ2-5, with a weak D call TRBD1 (6 bases). CDR1 is SEHNR, CDR2 FQNEAQ, per germline (reference sequence). CDR3 length: 15 amino acids. V was cut by 7 bases and J by 5 bases, with 20 bases left in between. Written as DNA, the CDR3 is TGTGCCAGCACCCGATCGGACAGTTCCAGGGAGACCCAGTACTTC. This translates into CASTRSDSSRETQYF. Full variable domain (remainder filled in from reference TRBV7-9 and TRBJ2-5): DTGVSQNPRHKITKRGQNVTFRCDPISEHNRLYWYRQTLGQGPEFLTYFQNEAQLEKSRLLSDRFSAERPKGSFSTLEIQRTEQGDSAMYLCASTRSDSSRETQYFGPGTRLLVL.

The V call is TRBV7-6, the J call TRBJ2-3, with 7 bases identical to TRBD2. The junction had 6 bases not matched to a gene; V was cut back by 5 bases and J by 1 base. The CDR3 runs to 15 residues. Germline assignment: CDR1 SGHVS and CDR2 FNYEAQ. The CDR3 sequence: CASSQRAGGTDTQYF. As DNA, the CDR3 is TGTGCCAGCAGCCAACGCGCGGGGGGCACAGATACGCAGTATTTT.

The chain carries TRBV5-5 and TRBJ1-1; D is possibly TRBD1 (5 bases). Germline loops: CDR1 SGHKS, CDR2 YYEKEE (reference sequence). The CDR3 runs 14 residues. The V gene lost 0 bases and the J gene lost 5 bases, with 11 bases spanning the gap. CDR3 DNA: TGTGCCAGCAGCTTGGGGAGGGGATATACTGAAGCTTTCTTT. Amino acids: CASSLGRGYTEAFF.

The chain couples TRBV19 to TRBJ2-1; TRBD1 aligns across 9 bases. The CDR3 consists of 15 residues. Germline CDR1 LNHDA, CDR2 SQIVND (reference sequence). The V and J ends lost 2 bases and 5 bases, in that order; junction bases with no gene match: 4. The CDR3 reads CASSIFGQGNNEQFF. The DNA for the CDR3 is TGTGCCAGTAGTATATTCGGACAGGGGAACAATGAGCAGTTCTTC. Looking up the rest from reference TRBV19 and TRBJ2-1 gives the full variable domain: DGGITQSPKYLFRKEGQNVTLSCEQNLNHDAMYWYRQDPGQGLRLIYYSQIVNDFQKGDIAEGYSVSREKKESFPLTVTSAQKNPTAFYLCASSIFGQGNNEQFFGPGTRLTVL.

Here the CDR3 reads CASKTGFYGYTF. The CDR3 DNA reads TGTGCCTCCAAGACAGGTTTCTATGGCTACACCTTC. The chain combines TRBV27 with TRBJ1-2; perhaps TRBD1 as D (6 bases). This CDR3 has 12 amino acids. Germline V gives CDR1 MNHEY, CDR2 SMNVEV (reference sequence). The ends were cut back, 11 bases at V and 4 bases at J, with 14 bases in the middle.